This record covers a single T cell receptor (beta chain). This clone has a handful of counts. Which antigen it targets is not known. The sample holds no much larger clone one base away, and base qualities are not on file. The sample belongs to a study of cytomegalovirus exposure and HLA in healthy donors (TCRdb year 2017). In the study overall: An earlier analysis of more than 550 of the donors reported 276 Gb of sequence data and 95 million to 140 million unique TCR beta sequences obtained from roughly 180 million T cells. Approximately 300 gigabases of sequencing data and tens of millions of unique TCR sequences made up an early release that covered about 640 HLA-typed donors. Of the 398 genotyped donors, more than 75% were placed in the genetic ancestry cluster associated with self-reported Caucasian donors. The study aimed to test whether cataloging public T cell receptors could reveal signatures of past pathogen exposure. The T cell repertoires of some 670 subjects were profiled by immunosequencing and related to cytomegalovirus serostatus. Besides the first cohort of 550 to 750 subjects, a separate validation cohort made up of roughly 120 different subjects was used. High-throughput TCR immunosequencing, statistical association of individual TCRs with disease status, and machine learning were combined to predict cytomegalovirus infection status. A later analysis re-examined previously published TCR beta repertoires from more than 600 donors and added high-resolution HLA genotyping to investigate patterns of TCR occurrence. In the later analysis, no new phenotypic data were used to find candidate immune exposures; instead, reliance was placed on TCR beta sequences and their occurrence across donors. An earlier analysis of several hundred of the donors used high-throughput TCR beta sequencing to judge whether each TCR beta V gene segment behaved as functional or pseudogenic. Donor age, sex, ethnicity and CMV serostatus were collected together with the repertoire data. A later genetic analysis took genome-wide SNP genotypes for 398 of the 666 donors and used that subset as a discovery cohort. Every repertoire in the discovery cohort had been generated on one and the same sequencing platform. HLA typing included class I and class II loci at four-digit resolution. The number of donors typed differed by locus, with about 629-640 for A, B, C, DRB1 and DQB1, more than 500 for DQA1, under 610 for DPA1, and some 470 for DPB1. Roughly 5 DR-DQ haplotypes were treated as single units for association and clustering because of strong linkage in the cohort. Among a few hundred genotyped donors of the cohort, an average of roughly 240,000 unique TCR beta nucleotide sequences were sequenced per donor, around 18% of them non-productive.

The research as a whole found: The study gave a list of about 160 TCR beta chains associated with cytomegalovirus. A later analysis found that HLA-associated TCR beta chains were more clonally expanded and had lower generation probabilities than equally common non-associated chains. Because some donors lacked HLA typing at each locus, the association tests relied only on the typed subset. Because the 87-base-pair reads could not distinguish some IMGT-functional V segments, including TRBV6-2 and TRBV6-3, those segments were excluded. V-gene and J-gene trimming of TCR beta chains was associated with a missense DCLRE1C variant in a later genetic analysis, and the association was replicated in an independent cohort. According to a later analysis, TCR association rates differed among HLA loci, with DRB1 alleles showing the most associated TCRs and HLA-C alleles showing the fewest. Because counts were too low, approximately 15 rarely observed V segments, including chromosome 9 orphons, were excluded from the earlier analysis of several hundred of the donors. A later analysis reported that several top co-occurrence clusters appeared linked to parvovirus B19, influenza, CMV and Epstein-Barr virus. In vitro tests confirmed that a few of the cytomegalovirus-associated TCR beta chains recognize cytomegalovirus antigens. Most CMV-associated TCR beta chains appeared to be HLA-restricted in a later analysis, and the HLA associations seemed to be driven largely by CMV exposure. An earlier analysis of approximately 500 of the donors showed that most TCR beta V segments appeared in productive rearrangements either about 90% or about 30% of the time, which broadly matched IMGT annotations. A further reported finding was that TCR beta sequences accurately predicted the HLA-A and HLA-B alleles for most subjects in the first cohort. Correlated functional status among segregating V segments might be attributable to linkage disequilibrium, but an unknown experimental factor could not be ruled out. Most TCR sequences were seen in very few donors, while some public TCRs were found in many individuals. A cluster of highly shared sequence variants was judged likely to be a technical artifact of the sequencing pipeline. A later genetic analysis reported fewer N-insertions in productive TCRs among donors in an Asian-associated ancestry cluster than the approximately 670-donor mean. Strong co-occurrence of HLA alleles, especially DR and DQ, made assigning TCR associations to individual alleles difficult. At a false discovery rate of 0.05, a later analysis linked 16,000 or so TCR beta sequences to specific HLA alleles. The authors suggested that the approach could potentially be generalized to other disease states and immunological phenotypes. In this cohort, only TCR beta chains were sequenced, and detectable features were limited by the absence of alpha or paired-chain data. The classifier was reported to diagnose cytomegalovirus status with high specificity and sensitivity in both the original and validation cohorts. Presence/absence analyses assumed roughly uniform sequencing depth across donors, an assumption that may not hold. CMV serostatus was the only immune exposure information available for the cohort.

The CDR3 runs 15 residues from the cysteine to the phenylalanine. Only CDR3 DNA is held: 45 bases, read in frame from base 1. V is cut back by 0 bases and J by 7 bases, with 8 bases in the junction unmatched. CDR1 and CDR2 are drawn from the germline V gene: MNHEY, SVGAGI. In total, approximately 700 healthy bone marrow donors made up the cohort. At the time of sampling, all cohort members were nominally healthy, though unrecorded immune exposures were likely present. The donor was CMV seronegative and was included in the group of 352 seronegative cohort members. A peripheral blood sample was collected from each donor, and TCR beta sequencing was performed on peripheral blood mononuclear cells. The Qiagen DNeasy Blood Extraction Kit was used to extract genomic DNA from the blood cell samples. Library method: the immunoSEQ multiplex PCR assay. A mixture of 60 forward primers for TCR Vbeta segments and 13 reverse primers for TCR Jbeta segments was used in the multiplex PCR. Amplification of the CDR3 region of rearranged TCR beta genes was performed with a multiplex PCR assay on genomic DNA. The Illumina HiSeq System was used to sequence the amplified TCR beta libraries as 87-base-pair reads. The original methods were these. In a later analysis, some 80 million unique TCR beta chains were counted across the 500 to 850 repertoires, and approximately 9.9 million of these chains were shared by at least two donors. A nearest-neighbor algorithm error-corrected the raw reads and collapsed the reads into unique sequences, merging closely related sequences to remove PCR and sequencing errors. CDR3 sequences were aligned to IMGT reference sequences to assign V, D and J gene segments. For a sequence to be retained, a match of at least six nucleotides to both a V gene segment and a J gene segment was required. A rearrangement was called productive if the CDR3 had no stop codons and remained in frame with V and J, and every other rearrangement was called non-productive. CDR3 was defined by IMGT convention, running from the second conserved V-encoded cysteine to the conserved J-encoded phenylalanine. The earlier analysis of approximately 500 of the donors excluded sequences that lacked an unambiguous match to a single V gene segment. An earlier analysis of several hundred of the donors classified V segments as functional when productive rearrangements were above 56.7% and as segregating when the standard deviation between donors was above 5%. A statistical classification framework was built for diagnosing cytomegalovirus status from the catalog of TCR beta chain sequences. In a later analysis, TCR nucleotide sequences were compared against IMGT/GENE-DB human TR gene sequences so that V and J genes could be assigned. Using the TCRdist pipeline, a later analysis assigned CDR3 sequences along with most-parsimonious VDJ recombination scenarios. A later analysis defined each TCR beta chain by its CDR3 amino acid sequence plus V-gene family, and excluded reads lacking a unique V-gene family. To address suspected cross-contamination and a sequencing artifact, a later analysis removed a few hundred highly shared, low-generation-probability nucleotide sequences. In a later analysis, a clonal expansion index for each public chain was calculated from normalized within-repertoire ranks of inferred template counts. In a later analysis, generation probabilities were computed with a VDJ recombination model fitted to out-of-frame rearrangements, and the resulting probabilities were checked against IGoR. A later analysis scored TCR-TCR, TCR-HLA and TCR-CMV co-occurrence with hypergeometric tests, applying a repertoire-size bias correction to TCR pairs. A later analysis estimated false discovery rates by permuting HLA or CMV assignments 20 times. In a later analysis, co-occurring TCRs were grouped using DBSCAN, with TCRdist sequence similarity added in when clustering inside HLA-allele-positive subsets. Repertoires with fewer than 30,000 or more than 120,000 public chains were left out of co-occurrence clustering, as were about 5 repertoires with anomalous nucleotide sharing. The table was pulled from immuneACCESS by TCRdb, which kept in-frame rearrangements only. Such tables lose some clones; where checked, under half of the loss comes from unresolved V genes, and the rest has no known cause. For V, J and clone size, that table is used; D and trimming come from the DNA. Present in this sample are about 250,000 clones, around 80% of which were seen just once. In total, the top ten clones hold approximately 0.47% of the sample.

The sequencing sample was made of PBMCs. The chain links TRBV6-5 with TRBJ1-1; the junction holds 7 bases that match TRBD1. The sequence was collected from a boy between 10 and 17 years old in good health and CMV-seronegative. This receptor carries the CDR3 CASSYSNRGGSEAFF. The nucleotide sequence reads as follows: TGTGCCAGCAGTTACTCGAACAGGGGTGGGAGTGAAGCTTTCTTT.